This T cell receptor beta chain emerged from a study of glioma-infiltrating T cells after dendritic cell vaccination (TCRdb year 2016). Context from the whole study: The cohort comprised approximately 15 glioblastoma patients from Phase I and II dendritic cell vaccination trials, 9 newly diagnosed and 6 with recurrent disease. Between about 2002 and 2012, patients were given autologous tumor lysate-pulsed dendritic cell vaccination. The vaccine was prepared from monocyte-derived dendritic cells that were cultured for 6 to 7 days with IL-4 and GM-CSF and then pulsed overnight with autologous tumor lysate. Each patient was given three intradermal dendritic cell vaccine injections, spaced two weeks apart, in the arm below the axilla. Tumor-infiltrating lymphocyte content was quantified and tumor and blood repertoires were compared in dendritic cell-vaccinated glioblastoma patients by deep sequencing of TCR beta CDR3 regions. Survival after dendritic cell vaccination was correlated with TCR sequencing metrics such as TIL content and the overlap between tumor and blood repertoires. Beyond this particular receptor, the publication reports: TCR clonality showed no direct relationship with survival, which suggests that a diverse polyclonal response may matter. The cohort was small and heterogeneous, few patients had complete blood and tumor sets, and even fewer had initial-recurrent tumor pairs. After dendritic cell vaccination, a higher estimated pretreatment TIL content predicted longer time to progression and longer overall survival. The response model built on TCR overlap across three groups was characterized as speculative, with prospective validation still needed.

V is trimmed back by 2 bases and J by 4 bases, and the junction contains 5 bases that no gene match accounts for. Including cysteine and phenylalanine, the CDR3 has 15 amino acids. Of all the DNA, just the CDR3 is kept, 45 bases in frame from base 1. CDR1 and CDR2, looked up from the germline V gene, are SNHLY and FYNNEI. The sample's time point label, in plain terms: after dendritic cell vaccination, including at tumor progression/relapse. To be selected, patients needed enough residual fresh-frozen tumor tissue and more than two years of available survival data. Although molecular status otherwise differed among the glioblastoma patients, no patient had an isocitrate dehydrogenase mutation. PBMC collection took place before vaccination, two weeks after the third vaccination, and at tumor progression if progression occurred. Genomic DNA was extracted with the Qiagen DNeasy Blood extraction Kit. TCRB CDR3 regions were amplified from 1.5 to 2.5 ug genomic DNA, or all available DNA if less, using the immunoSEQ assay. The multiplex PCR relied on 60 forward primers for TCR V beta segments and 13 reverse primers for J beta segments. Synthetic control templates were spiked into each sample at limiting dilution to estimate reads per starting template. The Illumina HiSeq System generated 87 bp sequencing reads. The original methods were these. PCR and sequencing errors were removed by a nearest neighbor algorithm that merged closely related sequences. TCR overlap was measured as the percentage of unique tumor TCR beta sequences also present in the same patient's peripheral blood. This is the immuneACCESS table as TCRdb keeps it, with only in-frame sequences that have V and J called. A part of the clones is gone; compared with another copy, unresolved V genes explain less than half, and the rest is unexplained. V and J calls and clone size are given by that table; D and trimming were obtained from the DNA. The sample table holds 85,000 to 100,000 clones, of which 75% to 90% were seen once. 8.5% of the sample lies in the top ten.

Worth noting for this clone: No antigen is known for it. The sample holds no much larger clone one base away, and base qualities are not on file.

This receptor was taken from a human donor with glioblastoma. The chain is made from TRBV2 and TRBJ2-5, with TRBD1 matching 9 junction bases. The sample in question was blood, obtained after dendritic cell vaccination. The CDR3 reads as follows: CASSERGTGTETQYF. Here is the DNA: TGTGCCAGCAGTGAAAGGGGGACAGGGACAGAGACCCAGTACTTC.